Listed here is a single T cell receptor (beta chain). The source of the sample is a study of beta chain features in type 1 diabetes. Per germline, CDR1 MNHNS and CDR2 SASEGT. V gave up 0 bases and J gave up 4 bases; unmatched junction bases: 8. CDR3 length: 16 amino acids. Averaging roughly 110 mL, one heparinised blood draw was given by each donor. TCRB transcripts that were expressed got sequenced, as all of the isolated RNA had been reverse transcribed. TCRdb's copy holds only in-frame clones and misses some; the assay was immunoSEQ multiplex PCR. Seen here are 350,000 to 450,000 clones, more than 13% observed once, and the top ten hold about 0.02%.

The sequence was obtained from a woman younger than 30 in good health. V and J are TRBV6-1 and TRBJ2-5; TRBD2 agrees at 7 bases. Sequencing input: naive CD4+ T cells from blood. CDR3 in amino acids: CASSEAHIGTTETQYF. The CDR3 nucleotides read TGTGCCAGCAGTGAAGCTCATATAGGGACTACAGAGACCCAGTACTTC.